This entry lists 31 T cell receptor beta chains sequenced from one sample in a study of T cell repertoires in cytomegalovirus infection. Using its own MiXCR run on the reads, TCRdb lists one record per CDR3 protein. The profile shows some 180,000 distinct CDR3 sequences, about a tenth of them singletons. The source material was PBMCs. These TCRs come from a human donor in good health (CMV status not recorded). Some clones in this sample may be carry-over from other donors' samples.

This clonotype was counted at least ten times. This chain links TRBV7-2 with TRBJ1-4; TRBD1 aligns across 7 bases. CDR3 length: 16 amino acids. The germline CDR1 and CDR2 sequences are SGHTA and FQGNSA. V was pared by 3 bases and J by 10 bases, with 14 bases of the junction left unmatched. The CDR3 nucleotides are TGTGCCAGCAGCTTTTCAACAGGGGCGGGAGGAGGAAAACTGTTTTTT. As protein: CASSFSTGAGGGKLFF.

This clonotype was counted many times. The gene calls are TRBV28 and TRBJ2-3; the D gene is possibly TRBD2 (6 bases). Trimming cost V 1 base and J 4 bases, with 12 bases left between them. The germline V gene has CDR1 MDHEN and CDR2 SYDVKM. CDR3 size: 15 residues. CDR3 DNA sequence: TGTGCCAGCAGTTTATTGGGGGGACTGGCAGATACGCAGTATTTT. The encoded protein is CASSLLGGLADTQYF.

This chain connects TRBV2 to TRBJ2-1, with a possible D match to TRBD2 (5 bases). The germline CDR1 and CDR2 sequences are SNHLY and FYNNEI. This CDR3 is 18 amino acids long. The ends were cut back, 1 base at V and 0 bases at J, with 16 bases in the middle. CDR3 region: CASSEVSIGMSSYNEQFF. CDR3 bases: TGTGCCAGCAGTGAAGTTTCTATCGGGATGAGCTCCTACAATGAGCAGTTCTTC.

This clonotype was seen repeatedly, ten times or more. The chain couples TRBV7-2 to TRBJ1-1; D is unclear. Trimming removed 2 bases at V and 3 bases at J, with 7 bases between. The CDR3 has 13 amino acids. The germline V gene encodes CDR1 SGHTA and CDR2 FQGNSA. CDR3 amino acids: CASSLLGYTEAFF. CDR3 DNA: TGTGCCAGCAGCTTATTGGGGTACACTGAAGCTTTCTTT. Looking up the rest from reference TRBV7-2 and TRBJ1-1 gives the full variable domain: GAGVSQSPSNKVTEKGKDVELRCDPISGHTALYWYRQSLGQGLEFLIYFQGNSAPDKSGLPSDRFSAERTGGSVSTLTIQRTQQEDSAVYLCASSLLGYTEAFFGQGTRLTVV.

This rearrangement joins TRBV6-5 to TRBJ2-7, with 15 nucleotides matching TRBD2. The CDR3 consists of 15 residues. Trimming at V came to 5 bases and at J to 6 bases, leaving 5 bases not matched to a gene. CDR1 is MNHEY, CDR2 SVGAGI, per germline. The CDR3 DNA reads TGTGCCAGCAGTACTGGACTAGCGGGAGGGCTCGAGCAGTACTTC. Translating it yields CASSTGLAGGLEQYF.

This clonotype appeared many times. The chain joins TRBV4-3 to TRBJ2-3, with D possibly matching TRBD2 (6 bases). CDR3 length: 15 residues. The germline V gene encodes CDR1 LGHNA and CDR2 YSLEER. V was clipped by 2 bases and J by 0 bases, with 9 bases between them. This CDR3 is CASSQLGTSTDTQYF. Here the CDR3 DNA reads TGCGCCAGCAGCCAACTAGGGACTAGCACAGATACGCAGTATTTT.

This clonotype was observed many times. The chain is built from TRBV27 and TRBJ1-6; D is unresolved. Trimming removed 7 bases from V and 6 bases from J, with 13 bases in between. Germline V gives CDR1 MNHEY, CDR2 SMNVEV (reference sequence). This CDR3 region has 14 residues. As DNA, the CDR3 is TGTGCCAGCACCAGGAATGCCTTTAATTCACCCCTCCACTTT. It encodes CASTRNAFNSPLHF.

In its sample, this clonotype was seen a few times. The genes are TRBV5-4 and TRBJ2-1; D possibly uses TRBD1 or TRBD2 (6 bases each). Trimming took 2 bases from V and 9 from J, leaving 12 bases between them. The CDR3 has 13 amino acids. The V gene's germline CDR1 is SGHNT and CDR2 YYREEE (reference sequence). The CDR3 DNA is TGTGCCAGCAGCTTCGGAGGGGGTGGTGAGCAGTTCTTC. This translates into CASSFGGGGEQFF.

This chain uses TRBV2 with TRBJ1-1; weak D call: TRBD1 (6 bases). Germline CDR1 reads SNHLY; CDR2 reads FYNNEI. CDR3 size: 15 residues. Trimming left V 2 bases short and J 4 bases short, with 14 bases between. CDR3 region: CASSESGGFGTEAFF. In DNA form, the CDR3 reads TGTGCCAGCAGTGAAAGCGGGGGCTTTGGCACTGAAGCTTTCTTT.

A remark on this clonotype: A clone one base away is much larger, so this may be a read error. The rearrangement links TRBV7-3 to TRBJ1-1; the match to TRBD1 covers 7 bases. CDR1 and CDR2 from the germline V gene are SGHTA and FQGTGA. The trim removed 6 bases at V and 10 bases at J, leaving 14 bases unmatched. The CDR3 contains 14 residues. For the CDR3, the DNA is TGTGCCAGCAGACCCGGAGGGGGCCGAGGTGTAGCTTTCTTT. Amino acids: CASRPGGGRGVAFF.

This clonotype came up many times. V usage is TRBV5-1 and J usage is TRBJ2-2, with 13 nucleotides matching TRBD2. The CDR3 is 18 amino acids. Germline V gives CDR1 SGHRS, CDR2 YFSETQ. The J segment lost 5 bases and the V segment lost 4 bases, leaving 11 bases of the junction unmatched. DNA for the CDR3: TGCGCCAGCAGCCCGGGACTAGCGGGATTATTAAGGACCGGGGAGCTGTTTTTT. Translating gives CASSPGLAGLLRTGELFF.

The sample holds many counts of this clonotype. This rearrangement joins TRBV7-9 to TRBJ2-6; D uncertain. The germline V gene has CDR1 SEHNR and CDR2 FQNEAQ (reference sequence). V was shortened by 0 bases and J by 0 bases, with 18 bases between the two germline ends. This CDR3 contains 20 residues. The CDR3 nucleotides read TGTGCCAGCAGCTTAGCTAGTATGTTGAACCTCCTCTCTGGGGCCAACGTCCTGACTTTC. Protein sequence: CASSLASMLNLLSGANVLTF.

The chain is built from TRBV4-1 and TRBJ2-5; TRBD2 aligns across 9 bases. J lost 5 bases, V lost 1 base, and 8 bases had no gene match. The CDR3 has 16 amino acids. Germline CDR1 is MGHRA and CDR2 is YSYEKL. CDR3 sequence: CASSQAAGGGRETQYF. In nucleotides, the CDR3 is TGCGCCAGCAGCCAAGCAGCGGGAGGAGGAAGGGAGACCCAGTACTTC.

This sequence joins TRBV20-1 and TRBJ2-5, with D possibly called TRBD1 or TRBD2 (5 bases each). With 6 bases removed from V and 8 bases from J, the gap between germline ends came to 16 bases. This CDR3 has 12 amino acids. Germline CDR1 reads DFQATT; CDR2 reads SNEGSKA (reference sequence). The CDR3, as DNA: TGCAGTGCGGAAGGTACACGGGACACCCAGTACTTC. Its protein is CSAEGTRDTQYF.

This sequence joins TRBV12-3 or TRBV12-4 and TRBJ2-3; D remains ambiguous. The V and J ends lost 3 bases and 7 bases respectively, with 5 bases between them. The CDR3 extends over 11 amino acids. Written as DNA, the CDR3 is TGTGCCAGCAGTTTCTTAAATACGCAGTATTTT. It is translated as CASSFLNTQYF.

The chain joins TRBV7-8 to TRBJ1-2; weak D call: TRBD1 (5 bases). The CDR3 has 16 residues. Trimming removed 4 bases at V and 6 bases at J, with 21 bases between. Germline V gene sequence: CDR1 SGHVS, CDR2 FQNEAQ. CDR3 in DNA: TGTGCCAGCAGCTCAGGGATTTGGGGCGGGGGTAATGGCTACACCTTC. Amino acids: CASSSGIWGGGNGYTF. Variable domain in full (rest from reference TRBV7-8 and TRBJ1-2): GAGVSQSPRYKVAKRGQDVALRCDPISGHVSLFWYQQALGQGPEFLTYFQNEAQLDKSGLPSDRFFAERPEGSVSTLKIQRTQQEDSAVYLCASSSGIWGGGNGYTFGSGTRLTVV.

The chain has TRBV11-2 and TRBJ1-1; TRBD1 aligns across 8 bases. Trimming took 5 bases from V and 3 from J; bases not matched to a gene: 5. Looked up from germline, CDR1 is SGHAT and CDR2 is FQNNGV. The CDR3 loop spans 14 amino acids. The chain's CDR3 is CASSASRGHTEAFF. CDR3 bases: TGTGCCAGCAGCGCAAGCAGGGGGCACACTGAAGCTTTCTTT.

V is TRBV4-2 and J is TRBJ2-7; no firm D call. The CDR3 totals 15 residues. Trimming left V 0 bases short and J 0 bases short, with 9 bases between. Per the germline V gene, CDR1 is LGHNA and CDR2 is YNFKEQ. CDR3 coding DNA: TGTGCCAGCAGCCAAGATAATACCGGCTCCTACGAGCAGTACTTC. Its protein product is CASSQDNTGSYEQYF.

The J gene is TRBJ2-7, the V gene TRBV24-1; maybe TRBD2 (6 bases). This CDR3 has 14 residues. V shed 3 bases and J shed 2 bases, with 10 bases lying between them. Per the germline V gene, CDR1 is KGHDR and CDR2 is SFDVKD. CDR3: CATSDAGPAYEQYF. DNA for the CDR3: TGTGCCACCAGTGATGCGGGACCCGCCTACGAGCAGTACTTC.

The chain is built from TRBV3-1 and TRBJ2-3, with 11 bases aligning to TRBD1. CDR1 and CDR2 from the germline V gene are LGHDT and YNNKEL (reference sequence). Trimming at V came to 4 bases and at J to 5 bases, leaving 5 bases not matched to a gene. The CDR3 contains 15 residues. CDR3 in DNA: TGTGCCAGCAGCCTCGGACAGGGGGCAGGAGATACGCAGTATTTT. This translates into CASSLGQGAGDTQYF.

The table lists this clonotype with a few counts. The chain is built from TRBV30 and TRBJ2-5; D may be TRBD2 (6 bases). This CDR3 spans 12 amino acids. With 4 bases removed from V and 5 bases from J, the gap between germline ends came to 11 bases. Germline values: CDR1 GTSNPN, CDR2 SVGIG (reference sequence). CDR3 amino acids: CAWTGGGETQYF. The CDR3, as DNA: TGTGCCTGGACCGGCGGAGGGGAGACCCAGTACTTC.

In this sample, this clonotype turned up a few times. CDR3 protein: CASSTGLAASYNEQFF. As DNA, the CDR3 is TGTGCCAGCAGTACCGGACTAGCGGCTTCCTACAATGAGCAGTTCTTC. V gene TRBV2 combines with J gene TRBJ2-1, with 10 bases lining up with TRBD2. After removal of 5 bases from V and 1 base from J, the junction contained 5 bases not matched to a gene. The germline gives CDR1 SNHLY, CDR2 FYNNEI. The CDR3 is 16 residues long.

Ten or more counts support this clonotype. The chain has TRBV29-1 and TRBJ2-7; D may correspond to TRBD1 or TRBD2 (5 bases each). CDR3 length: 12 residues. V was clipped by 3 bases and J by 3 bases, with 9 bases between them. CDR1 is SQVTM, CDR2 ANQGSEA, per germline. The CDR3 region is CSVEGVGYEQYF. CDR3 nucleotide sequence: TGCAGCGTTGAGGGGGTAGGCTACGAGCAGTACTTC.

This clonotype was counted ten times or more. CDR3 residues: CASSLKAGGQNEQFF. The CDR3 DNA reads TGCGCCAGCAGCCTAAAAGCGGGGGGGCAAAATGAGCAGTTCTTC. This sequence joins TRBV4-3 and TRBJ2-1; TRBD2 aligns across 10 bases. The CDR3 is made up of 15 amino acids. Germline V lookup: CDR1 LGHNA, CDR2 YSLEER. V shed 4 bases and J 7 bases; nucleotides not matched to a gene: 7.

The chain links TRBV5-5 to TRBJ2-3; possible D gene TRBD1, 5 bases. This CDR3 region has 15 residues. Between the trimmed V and J ends, which lost 4 bases and 2 bases, there was a span of 14 bases. Germline lookup yields CDR1 SGHKS and CDR2 YYEKEE (reference sequence). Written as DNA, the CDR3 is TGTGCCAGCAGCATGGTGGGGCACACCACAGATACGCAGTATTTT. It is translated as CASSMVGHTTDTQYF.

There are a few counts of this clonotype. The genes are TRBV20-1 and TRBJ2-7; maybe TRBD1 (7 bases). The CDR3 has 15 residues. Germline CDR1 is DFQATT and CDR2 is SNEGSKA (reference sequence). The germline V and J ends were trimmed by 6 bases and 5 bases, with 23 bases remaining between them. The CDR3 region has the DNA TGCAGTGCAAGGGCCTCCCCAGGGGGGTTCCACGAGCAGTACTTC. This codes for CSARASPGGFHEQYF.

The chain uses TRBV18 and TRBJ2-3, with TRBD2 identical over 9 bases. The germline V gene has CDR1 KGHSH and CDR2 LQKENI. V lost 3 bases and J lost 0; bases outside the gene matches: 4. There are 16 residues in the CDR3. The CDR3 DNA sequence: TGTGCCAGCTCACCCCCCGGACTAGCGAGCACAGATACGCAGTATTTT. It specifies CASSPPGLASTDTQYF.

This clonotype was recorded at least ten times. The chain links TRBV7-6 to TRBJ2-1; a weak D match, TRBD1 (6 bases). Germline V gives CDR1 SGHVS, CDR2 FNYEAQ. This CDR3 is 15 amino acids long. V lost 1 base to trimming and J lost 8 bases, with 15 bases between them. CDR3 protein: CASSLGTAKTDEQFF. Here the CDR3 DNA reads TGTGCCAGCAGCTTAGGGACAGCCAAAACGGATGAGCAGTTCTTC.

This clonotype was detected many times. The chain has TRBV6-4 and TRBJ2-1; 11 positions agree with TRBD2. CDR1 and CDR2 from the germline V gene are MRHNA and SNTAGT. The CDR3 covers 16 residues. Trimming cost V 6 bases and J 6 bases; bases outside gene matches: 10. The CDR3 is CASSDIAGGPGNEQFF. As DNA, the CDR3 is TGTGCCAGCAGCGATATAGCGGGAGGGCCAGGCAATGAGCAGTTCTTC.

Of note for this clonotype: A read error may produce the germline difference seen at one junction end. V usage is TRBV7-9 and J usage is TRBJ2-7, with D maybe TRBD2 (6 bases). Germline loops: CDR1 SEHNR, CDR2 FQNEAQ (reference sequence). The CDR3 extends over 14 amino acids. The DNA of the CDR3 is TGTGCCGGCAGCCCCGGGACTTTATCCTACGAGCAGTACTTC. It specifies CAGSPGTLSYEQYF.

This clonotype was recorded at least ten times. The chain has TRBV28 and TRBJ1-2; 8 nucleotides line up with TRBD1. Germline trimming cut 6 bases from V and 1 base from J; bases unmatched to any gene: 7. Germline assignment: CDR1 MDHEN and CDR2 SYDVKM. The CDR3 runs to 15 residues. The CDR3 here is CASSPGQGGNYGYTF. Written as DNA, the CDR3 is TGTGCCAGCAGCCCCGGACAGGGAGGTAACTATGGCTACACCTTC.